This note documents a single T cell receptor (beta chain) sequence. Produced via immunoSEQ multiplex PCR; TCRdb's table is partial and in-frame only. The table shows around 78,000 clones, with about nine tenths occurring only once. These data are taken from a study of blood T cell repertoires in COVID-19. Turning to the study itself: Sources were T cells, B-cell-depleted T cells, or PBMCs; the material itself was cDNA or gDNA.

This CDR3 region has 16 residues. Trimming pared 0 bases from V and 1 base from J, leaving 12 bases between. CDR1 KGHSH and CDR2 LQKENI come from the germline V gene. The chain joins TRBV18 to TRBJ1-2; a weak D match, TRBD1 (5 bases). Sequenced: peripheral blood. The sequence was obtained from a man in his sixties or seventies with active or convalescent COVID-19. CDR3 sequence: CASSPPSGRGNYGYTF. CDR3 nucleotides: TGTGCCAGCTCACCACCGTCGGGGAGGGGTAACTATGGCTACACCTTC.